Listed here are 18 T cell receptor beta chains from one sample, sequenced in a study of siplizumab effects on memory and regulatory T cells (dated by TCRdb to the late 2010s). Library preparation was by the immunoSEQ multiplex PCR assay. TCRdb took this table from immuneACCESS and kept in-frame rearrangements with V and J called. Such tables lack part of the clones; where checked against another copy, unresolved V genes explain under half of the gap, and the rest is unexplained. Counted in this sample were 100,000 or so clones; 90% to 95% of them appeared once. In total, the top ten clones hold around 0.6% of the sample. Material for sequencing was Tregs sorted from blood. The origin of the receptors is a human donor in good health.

The CDR3 reads CASRDRGRGEQFF. The CDR3 DNA is TGTGCCAGCCGGGACAGGGGGCGCGGTGAGCAGTTCTTC. The V gene is TRBV27, the J gene TRBJ2-1, with 12 positions matching TRBD1. V was pared by 8 bases and J by 9 bases, with 5 bases of the junction left unmatched. CDR1 MNHEY and CDR2 SMNVEV come from the germline V gene (reference sequence). CDR3 length: 13 amino acids.

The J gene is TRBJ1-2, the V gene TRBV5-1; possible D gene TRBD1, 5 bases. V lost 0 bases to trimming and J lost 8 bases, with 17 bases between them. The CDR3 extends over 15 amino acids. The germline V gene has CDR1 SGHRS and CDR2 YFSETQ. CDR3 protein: CASSLDRTKTRGYTF. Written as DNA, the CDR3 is TGCGCCAGCAGCTTGGACCGGACAAAAACGCGCGGCTACACCTTC.

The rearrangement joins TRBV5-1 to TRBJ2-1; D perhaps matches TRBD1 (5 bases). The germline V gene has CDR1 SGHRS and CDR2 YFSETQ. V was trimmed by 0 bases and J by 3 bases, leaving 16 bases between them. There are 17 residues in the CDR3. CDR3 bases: TGCGCCAGCAGCTTGGCAGCAGGGCTCCAACTCTACAATGAGCAGTTCTTC. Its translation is CASSLAAGLQLYNEQFF. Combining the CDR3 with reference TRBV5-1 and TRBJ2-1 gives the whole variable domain KAGVTQTPRYLIKTRGQQVTLSCSPISGHRSVSWYQQTPGQGLQFLFEYFSETQRNKGNFPGRFSGRQFSNSRSEMNVSTLELGDSALYLCASSLAAGLQLYNEQFFGPGTRLTVL.

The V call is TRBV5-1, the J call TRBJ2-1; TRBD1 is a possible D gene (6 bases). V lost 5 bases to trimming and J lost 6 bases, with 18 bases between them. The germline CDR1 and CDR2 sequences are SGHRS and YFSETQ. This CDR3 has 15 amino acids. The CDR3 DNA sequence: TGCGCCAGCAGACGTTCGACAGGAAGGCTCAATGAGCAGTTCTTC. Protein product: CASRRSTGRLNEQFF.

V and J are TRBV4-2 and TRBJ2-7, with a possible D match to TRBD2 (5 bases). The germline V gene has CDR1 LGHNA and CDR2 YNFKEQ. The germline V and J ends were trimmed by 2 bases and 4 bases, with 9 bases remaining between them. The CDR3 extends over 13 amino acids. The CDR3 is CASSQSGLYEQYF. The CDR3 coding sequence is TGTGCCAGCAGCCAAAGCGGATTATACGAGCAGTACTTC.

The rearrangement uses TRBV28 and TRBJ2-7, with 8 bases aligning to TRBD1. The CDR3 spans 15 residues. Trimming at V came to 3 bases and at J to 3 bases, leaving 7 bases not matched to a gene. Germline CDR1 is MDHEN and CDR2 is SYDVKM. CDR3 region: CASSFGQGLYYEQYF. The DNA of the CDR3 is TGTGCCAGCAGTTTCGGACAGGGCCTATACTACGAGCAGTACTTC.

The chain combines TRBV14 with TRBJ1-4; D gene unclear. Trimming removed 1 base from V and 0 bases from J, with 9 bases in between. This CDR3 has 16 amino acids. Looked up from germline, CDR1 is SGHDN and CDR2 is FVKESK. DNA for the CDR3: TGTGCCAGCAGCCAAGTCTGGAGCTCAACTAATGAAAAACTGTTTTTT. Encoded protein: CASSQVWSSTNEKLFF. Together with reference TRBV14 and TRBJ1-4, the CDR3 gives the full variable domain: EAGVTQFPSHSVIEKGQTVTLRCDPISGHDNLYWYRRVMGKEIKFLLHFVKESKQDESGMPNNRFLAERTGGTYSTLKVQPAELEDSGVYFCASSQVWSSTNEKLFFGSGTQLSVL.

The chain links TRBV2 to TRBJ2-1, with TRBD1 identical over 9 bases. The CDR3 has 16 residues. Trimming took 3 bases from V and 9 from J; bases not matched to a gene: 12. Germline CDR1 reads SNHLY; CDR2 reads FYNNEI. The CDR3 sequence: CASSDFRDRVIGEQFF. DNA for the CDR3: TGTGCCAGCAGTGACTTTCGGGACAGGGTAATCGGTGAGCAGTTCTTC.

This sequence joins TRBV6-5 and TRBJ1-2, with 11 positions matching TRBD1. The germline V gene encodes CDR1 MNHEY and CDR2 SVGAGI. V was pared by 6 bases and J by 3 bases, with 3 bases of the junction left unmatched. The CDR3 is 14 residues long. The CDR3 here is CASSRTGGDYGYTF. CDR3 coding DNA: TGTGCCAGCAGCCGGACAGGGGGCGACTATGGCTACACCTTC.

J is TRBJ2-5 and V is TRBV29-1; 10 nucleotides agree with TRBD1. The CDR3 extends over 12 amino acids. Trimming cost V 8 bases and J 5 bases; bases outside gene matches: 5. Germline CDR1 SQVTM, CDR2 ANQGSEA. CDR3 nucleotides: TGCAGCTCGACAGGGGGCGCGGAGACCCAGTACTTC. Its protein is CSSTGGAETQYF.

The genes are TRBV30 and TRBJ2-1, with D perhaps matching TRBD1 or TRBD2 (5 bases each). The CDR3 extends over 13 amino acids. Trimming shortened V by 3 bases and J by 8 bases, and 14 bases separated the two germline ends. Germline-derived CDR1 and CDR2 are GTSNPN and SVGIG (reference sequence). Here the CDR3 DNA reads TGTGCCTGGAGCCCGGGGACGGGTGATGAGCAGTTCTTC. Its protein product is CAWSPGTGDEQFF.

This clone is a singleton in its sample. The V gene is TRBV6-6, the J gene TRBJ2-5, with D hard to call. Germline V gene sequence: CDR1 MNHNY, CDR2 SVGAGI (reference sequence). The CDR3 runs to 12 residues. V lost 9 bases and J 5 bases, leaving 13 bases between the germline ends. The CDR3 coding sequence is TGTGCCAGTCGATCCTCGAGGGAGACCCAGTACTTC. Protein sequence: CASRSSRETQYF.

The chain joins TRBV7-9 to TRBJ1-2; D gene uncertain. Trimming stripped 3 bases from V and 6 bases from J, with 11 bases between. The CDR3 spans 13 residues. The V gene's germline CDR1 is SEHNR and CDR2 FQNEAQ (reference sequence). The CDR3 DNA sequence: TGTGCCAGCAGCTTCGGGGTCACGGATGGCTACACCTTC. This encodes CASSFGVTDGYTF.

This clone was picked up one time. CDR3 coding DNA: TGTGCCTGGAGTGCCAGACGGGTTGTATTGAGGCCTTATGGCTACACCTTC. It encodes CAWSARRVVLRPYGYTF. The chain has TRBV30 and TRBJ1-2; D unresolved. CDR3 size: 17 residues. CDR1 GTSNPN and CDR2 SVGIG come from the germline V gene (reference sequence). V lost 1 base, J lost 5 bases, and 23 bases lay in between.

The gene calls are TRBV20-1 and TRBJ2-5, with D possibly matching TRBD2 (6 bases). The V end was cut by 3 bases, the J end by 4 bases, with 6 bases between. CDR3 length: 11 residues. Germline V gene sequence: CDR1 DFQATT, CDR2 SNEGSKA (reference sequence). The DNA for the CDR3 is TGCAGTGCTAGGGGGGGAGAGACCCAGTACTTC. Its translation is CSARGGETQYF.

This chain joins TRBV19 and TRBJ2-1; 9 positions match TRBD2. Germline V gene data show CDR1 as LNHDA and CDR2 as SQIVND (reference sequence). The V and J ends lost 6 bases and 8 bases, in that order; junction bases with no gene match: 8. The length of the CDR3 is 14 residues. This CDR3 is CASRLLAGVDEQFF. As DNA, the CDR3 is TGTGCCAGTAGGCTATTAGCGGGAGTTGATGAGCAGTTCTTC. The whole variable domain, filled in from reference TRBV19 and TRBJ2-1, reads DGGITQSPKYLFRKEGQNVTLSCEQNLNHDAMYWYRQDPGQGLRLIYYSQIVNDFQKGDIAEGYSVSREKKESFPLTVTSAQKNPTAFYLCASRLLAGVDEQFFGPGTRLTVL.

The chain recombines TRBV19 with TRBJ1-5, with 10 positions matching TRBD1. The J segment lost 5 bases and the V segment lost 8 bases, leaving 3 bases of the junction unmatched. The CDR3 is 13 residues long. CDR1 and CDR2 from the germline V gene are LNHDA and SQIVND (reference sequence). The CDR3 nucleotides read TGTGCCAGTGGGGACAGGGGACATCAGCCCCAGCATTTT. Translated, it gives CASGDRGHQPQHF.

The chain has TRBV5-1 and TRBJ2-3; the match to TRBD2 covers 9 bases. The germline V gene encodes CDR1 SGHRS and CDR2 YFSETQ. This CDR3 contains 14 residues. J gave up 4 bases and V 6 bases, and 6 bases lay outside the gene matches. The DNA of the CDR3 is TGCGCCAGCAAGGGCGGGAGGGCCCCAGATACGCAGTATTTT. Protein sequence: CASKGGRAPDTQYF.